The rows below give T cell receptor beta chains drawn from one sample of a study of identical twins. One entry per CDR3 protein results from TCRdb running MiXCR on the 5' RACE reads. This table holds around 550,000 distinct CDR3 sequences, 13% to 15% found once. The data also belong to a second study, concerning yellow fever vaccine responses in identical twins.

The sequenced sample was CD4+ T cells sorted from blood. These receptors were collected from a young woman in good health. The CDR3 runs from the conserved cysteine through the conserved F or W. Fields, in order: clone size, V gene, J gene, D gene, CDR3 protein, CDR3 DNA. The D gene is left open where the match is weak. Expanded clones are given a class, and other clones once, few, many or no size at all.

clone size: NA
V gene: TRBV7-3
J gene: TRBJ2-1
D gene: TRBD2
CDR3 protein: CASSLGGTKDNEQFF
CDR3 DNA: TGTGCCAGCAGCTTAGGCGGGACTAAAGACAATGAGCAGTTCTTC

clone size: NA
V gene: TRBV12-3/TRBV12-4
J gene: TRBJ1-3
D gene: NA
CDR3 protein: CASSLVEGANSGNTIYF
CDR3 DNA: TGTGCCAGCAGTTTAGTAGAAGGGGCGAACTCTGGAAACACCATATATTTT

clone size: NA
V gene: TRBV11-2
J gene: TRBJ2-3
D gene: NA
CDR3 protein: CASSLRPRTVTSTDTQYF
CDR3 DNA: TGTGCCAGCAGCTTAAGACCCCGGACAGTTACTAGCACAGATACGCAGTATTTT

clone size: few
V gene: TRBV10-3
J gene: TRBJ2-1
D gene: TRBD2
CDR3 protein: CAIRELAGTGNEQFF
CDR3 DNA: TGTGCCATCAGGGAACTAGCGGGGACGGGTAATGAGCAGTTCTTC

clone size: NA
V gene: TRBV7-9
J gene: TRBJ2-1
D gene: NA
CDR3 protein: CASTPSTYNEQFF
CDR3 DNA: TGTGCCAGCACCCCCTCAACTTACAATGAGCAGTTCTTC

clone size: once
V gene: TRBV3-1
J gene: TRBJ1-5
D gene: NA
CDR3 protein: CASSQGVDGGQPQHF
CDR3 DNA: TGTGCCAGCAGCCAAGGCGTCGATGGGGGTCAGCCCCAGCATTTT

clone size: few
V gene: TRBV6-1
J gene: TRBJ1-1
D gene: NA
CDR3 protein: CASNRDKNTEAFF
CDR3 DNA: TGTGCCAGTAACCGGGACAAGAACACTGAAGCTTTCTTT

clone size: few
V gene: TRBV12-3/TRBV12-4
J gene: TRBJ1-2
D gene: NA
CDR3 protein: CASSLAGGGYTF
CDR3 DNA: TGTGCCAGCAGTTTAGCAGGGGGTGGCTACACCTTC

clone size: NA
V gene: TRBV20-1
J gene: TRBJ1-1
D gene: NA
CDR3 protein: CSALNRGVTEAFF
CDR3 DNA: TGCAGTGCCTTGAATCGAGGGGTCACTGAAGCTTTCTTT

clone size: many
V gene: TRBV12-3/TRBV12-4
J gene: TRBJ2-3
D gene: TRBD2
CDR3 protein: CASRTSSTDTQYF
CDR3 DNA: TGTGCCAGCAGGACTAGCTCCACAGATACGCAGTATTTT